What follows describes a single TCR beta chain. The sample belongs to a study of blood T cell repertoires in COVID-19. Study as a whole: Whether acute or convalescent, the COVID-19 samples came from the United States, Italy and Spain. Sources were T cells, B-cell-depleted T cells, or PBMCs; the material itself was cDNA or gDNA.

While infection was still active, Seattle patients were enrolled and then followed longitudinally. The method was immunoSEQ multiplex PCR; TCRdb's version includes in-frame clones alone and lacks a portion of them. The sample yields some 240,000 clones, 82% seen once. This CDR3 is 17 amino acids long. Germline-derived CDR1 and CDR2 are KGHDR and SFDVKD. The trim removed 4 bases at V and 1 base at J, leaving 9 bases unmatched. The clonotype was recovered from a woman in her 70s with COVID-19, enrolled during active disease. Sequenced material: peripheral blood. The chain links TRBV24-1 to TRBJ2-5; TRBD1 matches at 9 bases. CDR3 loop: CATSDPTRDRVQETQYF. DNA of the CDR3: TGTGCCACCAGTGACCCTACCCGGGACAGGGTCCAAGAGACCCAGTACTTC.